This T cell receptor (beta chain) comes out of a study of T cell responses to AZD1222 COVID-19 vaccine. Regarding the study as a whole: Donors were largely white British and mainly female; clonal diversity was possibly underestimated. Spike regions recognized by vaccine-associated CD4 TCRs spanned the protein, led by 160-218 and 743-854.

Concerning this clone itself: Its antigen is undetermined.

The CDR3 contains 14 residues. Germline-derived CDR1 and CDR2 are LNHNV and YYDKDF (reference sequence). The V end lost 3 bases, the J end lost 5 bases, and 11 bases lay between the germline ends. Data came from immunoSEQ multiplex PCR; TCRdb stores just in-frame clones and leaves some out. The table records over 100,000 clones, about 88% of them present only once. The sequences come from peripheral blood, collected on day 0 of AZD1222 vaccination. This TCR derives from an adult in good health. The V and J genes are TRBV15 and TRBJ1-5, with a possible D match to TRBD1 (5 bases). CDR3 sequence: CATSRAGWDQPQHF. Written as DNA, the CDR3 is TGTGCCACCAGCAGGGCAGGGTGGGATCAGCCCCAGCATTTT. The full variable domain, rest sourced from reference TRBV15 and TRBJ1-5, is DAMVIQNPRYQVTQFGKPVTLSCSQTLNHNVMYWYQQKSSQAPKLLFHYYDKDFNNEADTPDNFQSRRPNTSFCFLDIRSPGLGDTAMYLCATSRAGWDQPQHFGDGTRLSIL.